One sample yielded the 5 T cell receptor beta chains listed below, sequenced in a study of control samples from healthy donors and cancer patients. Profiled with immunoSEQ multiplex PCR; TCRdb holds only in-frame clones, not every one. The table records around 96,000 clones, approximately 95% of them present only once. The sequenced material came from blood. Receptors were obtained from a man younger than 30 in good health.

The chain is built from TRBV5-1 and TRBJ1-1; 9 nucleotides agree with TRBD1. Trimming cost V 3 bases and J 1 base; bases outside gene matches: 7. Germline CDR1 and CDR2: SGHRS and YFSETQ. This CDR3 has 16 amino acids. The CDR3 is CASSSDRGGRNTEAFF. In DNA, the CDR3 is TGCGCCAGCAGCTCCGACAGGGGGGGACGGAACACTGAAGCTTTCTTT. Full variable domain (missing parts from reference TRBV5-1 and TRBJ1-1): KAGVTQTPRYLIKTRGQQVTLSCSPISGHRSVSWYQQTPGQGLQFLFEYFSETQRNKGNFPGRFSGRQFSNSRSEMNVSTLELGDSALYLCASSSDRGGRNTEAFFGQGTRLTVV.

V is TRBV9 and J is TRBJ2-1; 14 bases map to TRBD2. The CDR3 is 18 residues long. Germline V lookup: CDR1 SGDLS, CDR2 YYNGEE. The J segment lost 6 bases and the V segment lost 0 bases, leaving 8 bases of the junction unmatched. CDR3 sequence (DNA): TGTGCCAGCAGCGTAGCCGGGACTAGCGGGAGCGGGGCCAATGAGCAGTTCTTC. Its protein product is CASSVAGTSGSGANEQFF.

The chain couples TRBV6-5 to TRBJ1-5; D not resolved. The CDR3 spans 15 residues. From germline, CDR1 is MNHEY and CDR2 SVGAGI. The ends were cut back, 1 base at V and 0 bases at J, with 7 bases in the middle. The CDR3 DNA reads TGTGCCAGCAGTTACTTCTGGGGTAGCAATCAGCCCCAGCATTTT. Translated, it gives CASSYFWGSNQPQHF.

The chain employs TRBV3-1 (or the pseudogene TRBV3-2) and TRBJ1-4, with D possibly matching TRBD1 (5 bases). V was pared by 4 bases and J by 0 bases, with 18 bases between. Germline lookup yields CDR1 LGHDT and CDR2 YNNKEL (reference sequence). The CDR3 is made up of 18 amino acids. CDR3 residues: CASSPQGEGDATNEKLFF. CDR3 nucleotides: TGTGCCAGCAGCCCCCAAGGAGAAGGGGATGCAACTAATGAAAAACTGTTTTTT.

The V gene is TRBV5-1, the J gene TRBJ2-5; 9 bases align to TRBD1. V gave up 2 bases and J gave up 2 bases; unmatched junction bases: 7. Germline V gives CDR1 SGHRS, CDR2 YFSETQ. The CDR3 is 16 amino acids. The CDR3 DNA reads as TGCGCCAGCAGCTTAATGGGACAGGGAAAGCAAGAGACCCAGTACTTC. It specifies CASSLMGQGKQETQYF.